The T cell receptor beta chain described here comes from a study of STAT5B mutations in CD4+ large granular lymphocyte leukemia. At the level of the study: Healthy donors showed HLA-associated enrichment of the CDR3 'QG' motif. Study findings and constraints: Main leukemic clonotypes were patient-specific, but 25% appeared at low frequency elsewhere. Top patient clones used TRBV06 genes more often: 8/27 versus 2/35 in controls.

This CDR3 is built from 15 residues. From germline, CDR1 is SGHAT and CDR2 FQNNGV. V lost 7 bases and J 2 bases, leaving 12 bases between the germline ends. TCRdb's copy holds only in-frame clones and misses some; the assay was immunoSEQ multiplex PCR. The table has more than 30,000 clones, approximately 90% seen once; the top ten hold more than 0.95%. Controls came from buffy coats of healthy blood donors. Notes on this clone: Antigen unknown.

The chain uses TRBV11-2 and TRBJ2-6; D not certain. Sequencing was carried out using CD4+ T cells from blood buffy coats. The TCR was taken from a human donor in good health. The DNA for the CDR3 is TGTGCCAGCATCCCGCTAAGGACTGGGGCCAACGTCCTGACTTTC. Amino acids: CASIPLRTGANVLTF.